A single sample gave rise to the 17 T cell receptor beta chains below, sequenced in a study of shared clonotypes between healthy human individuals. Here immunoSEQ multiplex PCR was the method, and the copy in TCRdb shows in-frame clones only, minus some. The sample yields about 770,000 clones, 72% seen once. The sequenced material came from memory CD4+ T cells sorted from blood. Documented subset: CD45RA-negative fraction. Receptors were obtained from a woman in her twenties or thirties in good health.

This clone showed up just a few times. The CDR3: CASSPGEQQPQHF. The CDR3 bases are TGTGCCAGCTCACCAGGGGAGCAACAGCCCCAGCATTTT. V gene TRBV18 combines with J gene TRBJ1-5, with unresolved D. Trimming removed 2 bases at V and 7 bases at J, with 9 bases between. The CDR3 consists of 13 residues. Germline V lookup: CDR1 KGHSH, CDR2 LQKENI.

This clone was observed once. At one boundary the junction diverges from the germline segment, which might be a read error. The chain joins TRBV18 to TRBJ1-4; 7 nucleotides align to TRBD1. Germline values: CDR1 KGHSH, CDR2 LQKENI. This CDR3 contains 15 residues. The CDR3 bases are TGTGCCAGCTCCCCACCGACAGGGTATCATGAAAAACTGTTTTTT. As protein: CASSPPTGYHEKLFF.

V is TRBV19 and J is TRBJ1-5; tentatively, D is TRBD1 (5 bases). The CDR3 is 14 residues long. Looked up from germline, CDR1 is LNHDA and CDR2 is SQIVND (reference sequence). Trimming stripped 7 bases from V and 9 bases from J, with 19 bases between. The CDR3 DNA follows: TGTGCCAGTATGGACGTCACCCTTGGGGGGCCCCAGCATTTT. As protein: CASMDVTLGGPQHF.

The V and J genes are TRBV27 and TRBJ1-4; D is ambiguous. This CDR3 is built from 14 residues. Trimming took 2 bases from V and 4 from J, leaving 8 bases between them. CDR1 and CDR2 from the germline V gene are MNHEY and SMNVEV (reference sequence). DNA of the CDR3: TGTGCCAGCAGTTTACGGGCTTTTAATGAAAAACTGTTTTTT. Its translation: CASSLRAFNEKLFF.

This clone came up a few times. The CDR3 reads CASTVGDRAHEQYF. As DNA, the CDR3 is TGTGCCAGCACCGTAGGGGACAGGGCTCACGAGCAGTACTTC. This rearrangement joins TRBV28 to TRBJ2-7; 9 bases fit TRBD1. The germline V gene has CDR1 MDHEN and CDR2 SYDVKM. The CDR3 consists of 14 residues. With V trimmed by 7 bases and J by 5 bases, 9 bases remained unmatched. Looking up the rest from reference TRBV28 and TRBJ2-7 gives the full variable domain: DVKVTQSSRYLVKRTGEKVFLECVQDMDHENMFWYRQDPGLGLRLIYFSYDVKMKEKGDIPEGYSVSREKKERFSLILESASTNQTSMYLCASTVGDRAHEQYFGPGTRLTVT.

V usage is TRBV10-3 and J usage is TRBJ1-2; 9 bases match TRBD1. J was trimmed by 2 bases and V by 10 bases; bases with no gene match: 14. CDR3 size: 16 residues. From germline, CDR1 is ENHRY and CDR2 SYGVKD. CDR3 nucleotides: TGTGCCAACGAACTCCGGGACAGGGACCTCAACTATGGCTACACCTTC. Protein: CANELRDRDLNYGYTF.

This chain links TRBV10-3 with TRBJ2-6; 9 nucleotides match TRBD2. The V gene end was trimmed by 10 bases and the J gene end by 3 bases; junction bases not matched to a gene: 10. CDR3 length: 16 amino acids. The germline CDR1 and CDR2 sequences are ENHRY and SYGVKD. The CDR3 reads CATDSGGLGGANVLTF. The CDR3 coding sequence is TGTGCCACGGACAGCGGGGGGCTTGGTGGGGCCAACGTCCTGACTTTC.

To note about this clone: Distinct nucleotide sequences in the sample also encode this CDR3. CDR3 residues: CASSLTGGGGYTF. The CDR3 DNA reads as TGCGCCAGCAGCTTAACAGGGGGCGGTGGCTACACCTTC. The rearrangement uses TRBV5-1 and TRBJ1-2; 9 bases match TRBD1. CDR3 length: 13 amino acids. The J segment lost 7 bases and the V segment lost 2 bases, leaving 3 bases of the junction unmatched. Germline CDR1 reads SGHRS; CDR2 reads YFSETQ. Using reference TRBV5-1 and TRBJ1-2 for the parts outside the CDR3, the full variable domain is KAGVTQTPRYLIKTRGQQVTLSCSPISGHRSVSWYQQTPGQGLQFLFEYFSETQRNKGNFPGRFSGRQFSNSRSEMNVSTLELGDSALYLCASSLTGGGGYTFGSGTRLTVV.

The CDR3 nucleotides read TGCGCCAGCAGCTTGGCCCCCGGGGGAGAGACCCAGTACTTC. Translation: CASSLAPGGETQYF. The chain uses TRBV5-1 and TRBJ2-5; the D gene is possibly TRBD2 (6 bases). The V and J ends lost 0 bases and 4 bases respectively, with 10 bases between them. The V gene's germline CDR1 is SGHRS and CDR2 YFSETQ. The CDR3 spans 14 residues.

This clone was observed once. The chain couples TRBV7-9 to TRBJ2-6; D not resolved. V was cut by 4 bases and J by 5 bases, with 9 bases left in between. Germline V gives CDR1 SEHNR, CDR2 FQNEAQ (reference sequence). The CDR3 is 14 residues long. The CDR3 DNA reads TGTGCCAGCAGCTATCCACAGTGGGCCAACGTCCTGACTTTC. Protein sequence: CASSYPQWANVLTF.

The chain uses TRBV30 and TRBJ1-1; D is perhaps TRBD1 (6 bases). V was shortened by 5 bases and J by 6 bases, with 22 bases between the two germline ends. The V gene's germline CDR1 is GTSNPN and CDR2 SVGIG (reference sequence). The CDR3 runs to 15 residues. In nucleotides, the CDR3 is TGTGCCTGGGGGGCAGGGTGGCAGGGGAGCCCTGAAGCTTTCTTT. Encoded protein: CAWGAGWQGSPEAFF. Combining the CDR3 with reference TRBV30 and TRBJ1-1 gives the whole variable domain SQTIHQWPATLVQPVGSPLSLECTVEGTSNPNLYWYRQAAGRGLQLLFYSVGIGQISSEVPQNLSASRPQDRQFILSSKKLLLSDSGFYLCAWGAGWQGSPEAFFGQGTRLTVV.

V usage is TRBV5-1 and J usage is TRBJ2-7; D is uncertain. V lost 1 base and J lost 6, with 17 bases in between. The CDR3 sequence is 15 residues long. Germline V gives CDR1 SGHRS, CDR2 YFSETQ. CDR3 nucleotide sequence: TGCGCCAGCAGCTTGAGGGAACAAATGCCGGGCGAGCAGTACTTC. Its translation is CASSLREQMPGEQYF.

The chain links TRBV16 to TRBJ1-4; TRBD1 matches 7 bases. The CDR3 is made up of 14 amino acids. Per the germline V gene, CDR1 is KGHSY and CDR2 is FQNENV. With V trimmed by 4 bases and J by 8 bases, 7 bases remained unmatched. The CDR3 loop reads CASSLDWGQEKLFF. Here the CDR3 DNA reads TGTGCCAGCAGCCTAGATTGGGGACAGGAAAAACTGTTTTTT.

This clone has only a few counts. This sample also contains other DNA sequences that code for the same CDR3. The CDR3 DNA reads TGTGCCAGCAGCCCCCGAGGGGGGAACACTGAAGCTTTCTTT. It translates to CASSPRGGNTEAFF. The chain joins TRBV7-2 to TRBJ1-1, with D perhaps matching TRBD1 (6 bases). CDR1 is SGHTA, CDR2 FQGNSA, per germline. V lost 5 bases to trimming and J lost 1 base, with 11 bases between them. This CDR3 region has 14 residues.

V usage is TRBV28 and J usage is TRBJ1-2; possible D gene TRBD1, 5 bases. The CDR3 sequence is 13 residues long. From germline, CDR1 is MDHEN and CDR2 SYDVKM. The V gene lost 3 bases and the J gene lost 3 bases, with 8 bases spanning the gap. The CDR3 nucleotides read TGTGCCAGCAGTTTCGGGACCGACTATGGCTACACCTTC. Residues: CASSFGTDYGYTF.

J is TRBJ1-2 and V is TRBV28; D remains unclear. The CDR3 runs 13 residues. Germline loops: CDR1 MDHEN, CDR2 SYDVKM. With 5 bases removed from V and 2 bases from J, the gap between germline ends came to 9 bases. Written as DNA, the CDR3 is TGTGCCAGCAGTACCGGGCCGAACTATGGCTACACCTTC. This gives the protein CASSTGPNYGYTF.

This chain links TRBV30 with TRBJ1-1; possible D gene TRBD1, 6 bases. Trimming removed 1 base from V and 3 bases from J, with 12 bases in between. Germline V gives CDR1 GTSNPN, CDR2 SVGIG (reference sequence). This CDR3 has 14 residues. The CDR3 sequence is CAWSEIQGDTEAFF. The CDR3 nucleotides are TGTGCCTGGAGTGAAATACAGGGAGACACTGAAGCTTTCTTT. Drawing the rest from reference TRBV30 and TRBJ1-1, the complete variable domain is SQTIHQWPATLVQPVGSPLSLECTVEGTSNPNLYWYRQAAGRGLQLLFYSVGIGQISSEVPQNLSASRPQDRQFILSSKKLLLSDSGFYLCAWSEIQGDTEAFFGQGTRLTVV.